The rows below give T cell receptor beta chains drawn from one sample of a study of cytomegalovirus exposure and HLA in healthy donors. The repertoire was sequenced with immunoSEQ multiplex PCR; TCRdb's copy has only in-frame clones and lacks some. The repertoire holds 71,000 or so clones, with approximately 94% as singletons. The specimen sequenced was PBMCs. These receptors were collected from a young man in good health and CMV-seropositive. Both conserved end residues are trimmed from each CDR3. The order of the fields is J gene, CDR3 length, V gene, CDR3 protein.

TRBJ2-3 12 TRBV19 ASSIMRVTDTQY
TRBJ2-3 14 TRBV2 ASSRTSGTSTDTQY
TRBJ1-2 11 TRBV7-2 ASSTGTPYGYT
TRBJ2-1 12 TRBV9 ASARTTYYNEQF
TRBJ2-7 12 TRBV5-8 ASELLAGTYEQY
TRBJ2-7 13 TRBV11-2 ASSLDSGDAYEQY
TRBJ2-2 13 TRBV5-5 ASSLLIGNTGELF
TRBJ1-2 13 TRBV7-6 ASSTPGQGNYGYT
TRBJ2-1 12 TRBV5-4 ASSYQGGYNEQF
TRBJ2-7 12 TRBV27 ASSLTSGDYEQY